The rows below give T cell receptor beta chains drawn from one sample of a study of T-cell memory formation after mild COVID-19. TCRdb re-called the 5' RACE reads with MiXCR, one entry per CDR3 protein. The profile shows a few hundred thousand distinct CDR3 sequences, roughly 21% of them singletons. Sequencing was done on a sample of PBMCs or a T cell subset sorted from them (not recorded which). All receptors derive from a man between 18 and 29 years old who had mild COVID-19 (a few samples of this study predate the infection). Cell type and time point are not known. CDR3s include the opening cysteine and the closing phenylalanine or tryptophan. The D gene is left open where the match is weak. Size values are once, few and many counts, or a class for expanded clones, and some rows have none.

TRBV20-1	TRBD2	TRBJ2-4	14	few	CSARRLAGENIQYF	TGCAGTGCTAGACGACTAGCGGGGGAAAACATTCAGTACTTC
TRBV7-6	.	TRBJ2-1	12	.	CASSLVGGEQFF	TGTGCCAGCAGCTTAGTTGGGGGTGAGCAGTTCTTC
TRBV7-9	.	TRBJ1-1	12	.	CASSPHSTEAFF	TGTGCCAGCAGCCCCCACAGCACTGAAGCTTTCTTT
TRBV7-7	TRBD1	TRBJ2-5	14	few	CASSFGTAEETQYF	TGTGCTAGCAGCTTTGGGACAGCAGAAGAGACCCAGTACTTC
TRBV5-1	TRBD1	TRBJ2-7	14	.	CASSLPDRGSPLYF	TGCGCCAGCAGCTTGCCGGACAGGGGGTCACCCTTGTACTTC
TRBV4-2	.	TRBJ1-2	14	few	CASSQEGGMYGYTF	TGTGCCAGCAGCCAAGAAGGAGGGATGTATGGCTACACCTTC
TRBV4-1	.	TRBJ1-5	16	.	CASSQDQGGPNQPQHF	TGCGCCAGCAGCCAAGATCAAGGGGGGCCCAATCAGCCCCAGCATTTT
TRBV6-2/TRBV6-3	.	TRBJ2-7	15	few	CASSYQPGDMWEQYF	TGTGCCAGCAGTTATCAGCCGGGGGACATGTGGGAGCAGTACTTC
TRBV9	.	TRBJ2-1	14	few	CASSVGSLGNEQFF	TGTGCCAGCAGCGTAGGGTCCCTCGGGAATGAGCAGTTCTTC
TRBV20-1	.	TRBJ1-6	14	few	CSAEGQNYNSPLHF	TGCAGTGCCGAAGGACAGAATTATAATTCACCCCTCCACTTT
TRBV4-2	.	TRBJ1-1	15	few	CASSQERGRGTEAFF	TGTGCCAGCAGCCAAGAAAGGGGCCGAGGCACTGAAGCTTTCTTT
TRBV5-8	.	TRBJ2-1	13	.	CASSLYGDNEQFF	TGTGCCAGCAGCTTGTATGGGGACAATGAGCAGTTCTTC
TRBV2	.	TRBJ2-2	15	.	CASSEFRGNTGELFF	TGTGCCAGCAGTGAATTTAGAGGGAACACCGGGGAGCTGTTTTTT
TRBV4-1	TRBD1	TRBJ2-2	15	few	CASSPRQGWAGELFF	TGCGCCAGCAGCCCTAGACAGGGATGGGCCGGGGAGCTGTTTTTT
TRBV4-3	TRBD1	TRBJ1-2	17	few	CASSPRRFRGPNYGYTF	TGCGCCAGCAGCCCCCGACGGTTCAGGGGGCCGAACTATGGCTACACCTTC
TRBV4-2	.	TRBJ1-6	15	.	CASSQDRQPNSPLHF	TGTGCCAGCAGCCAAGATCGGCAGCCTAATTCACCCCTCCACTTT
TRBV7-2	TRBD1	TRBJ2-5	15	.	CASSPQTGGGETQYF	TGTGCCAGCAGCCCCCAGACAGGGGGCGGTGAGACCCAGTACTTC
TRBV7-3	.	TRBJ2-5	13	.	CASSISGRETQYF	TGTGCCAGCAGCATAAGCGGGCGGGAGACCCAGTACTTC
TRBV7-2	.	TRBJ1-1	13	.	CASSLVQDTEAFF	TGTGCCAGCAGCTTAGTTCAAGACACTGAAGCTTTCTTT
TRBV6-2/TRBV6-3	.	TRBJ2-2	19	.	CASSYWISVYPSSTGELFF	TGTGCCAGCAGTTACTGGATTTCGGTTTACCCTAGTAGCACCGGGGAGCTGTTTTTT
TRBV7-9	TRBD1	TRBJ2-6	20	.	CASSSPGGDRGLSGANVLTF	TGTGCCAGCAGCTCCCCCGGTGGAGACAGGGGGCTCTCTGGGGCCAACGTCCTGACTTTC
TRBV27	.	TRBJ2-7	14	.	CASSAVTTIYEQYF	TGTGCCAGCAGTGCCGTAACTACCATCTACGAGCAGTACTTC
TRBV27	.	TRBJ2-7	14	.	CASSSSGATYEQYF	TGTGCCAGCAGTTCCTCGGGGGCCACCTACGAGCAGTACTTC